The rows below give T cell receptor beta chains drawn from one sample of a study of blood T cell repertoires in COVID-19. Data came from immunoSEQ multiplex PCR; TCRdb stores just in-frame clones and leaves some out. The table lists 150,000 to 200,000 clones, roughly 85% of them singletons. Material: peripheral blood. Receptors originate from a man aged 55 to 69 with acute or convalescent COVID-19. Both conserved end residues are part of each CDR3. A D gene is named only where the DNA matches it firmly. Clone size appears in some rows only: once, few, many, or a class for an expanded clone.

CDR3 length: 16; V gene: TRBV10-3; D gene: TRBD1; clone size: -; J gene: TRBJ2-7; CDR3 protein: CAISGGGTGGCYEQYF; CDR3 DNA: TGTGCCATCAGTGGGGGCGGGACAGGGGGTTGTTACGAGCAGTACTTC
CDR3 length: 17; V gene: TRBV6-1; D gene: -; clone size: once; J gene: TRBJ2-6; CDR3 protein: CASSARLGLSGANVLTF; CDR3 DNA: TGTGCCAGCAGTGCTAGGCTCGGCTTATCTGGGGCCAACGTCCTGACTTTC
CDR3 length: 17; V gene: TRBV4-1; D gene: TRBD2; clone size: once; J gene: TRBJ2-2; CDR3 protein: CASSQALAGGYTGELFF; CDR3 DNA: TGCGCCAGCAGCCAAGCACTAGCGGGAGGTTACACCGGGGAGCTGTTTTTT
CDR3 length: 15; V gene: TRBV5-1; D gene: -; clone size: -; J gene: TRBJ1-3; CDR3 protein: CASSSSGSSGNTIYF; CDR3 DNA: TGCGCCAGCAGCTCCTCGGGGTCCTCTGGAAACACCATATATTTT
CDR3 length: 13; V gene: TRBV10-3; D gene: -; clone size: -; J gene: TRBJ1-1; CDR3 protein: CATLGSSRTEAFF; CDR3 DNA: TGTGCCACCTTAGGGAGTTCGCGGACTGAAGCTTTCTTT
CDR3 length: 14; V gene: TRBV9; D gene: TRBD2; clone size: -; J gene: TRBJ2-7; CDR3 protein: CASSVVGEGPEQYF; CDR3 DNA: TGTGCCAGCAGCGTAGTAGGGGAGGGTCCCGAGCAGTACTTC
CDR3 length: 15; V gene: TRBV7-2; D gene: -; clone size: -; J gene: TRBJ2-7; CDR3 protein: CASSLSGSLIYEQYF; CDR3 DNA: TGTGCCAGCAGTCTAAGCGGTTCACTTATCTACGAGCAGTACTTC
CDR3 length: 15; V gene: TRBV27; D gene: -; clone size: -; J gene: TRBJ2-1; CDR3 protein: CASSSNLNRRGEQFF; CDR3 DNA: TGTGCCAGCAGTTCCAACCTCAACAGAAGGGGTGAGCAGTTCTTC
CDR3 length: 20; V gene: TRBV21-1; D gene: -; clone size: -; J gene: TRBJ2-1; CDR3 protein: CASSEWDRGHGFNSYNEQFF; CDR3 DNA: TGTGCCAGCAGCGAGTGGGACAGGGGACACGGGTTTAACTCCTACAATGAGCAGTTCTTC
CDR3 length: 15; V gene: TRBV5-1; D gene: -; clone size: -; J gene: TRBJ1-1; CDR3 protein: CASSLAPTGGTEAFF; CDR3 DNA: TGCGCCAGCAGCTTGGCCCCGACAGGAGGTACTGAAGCTTTCTTT
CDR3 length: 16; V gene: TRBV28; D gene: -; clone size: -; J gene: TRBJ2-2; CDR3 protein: CASSSPGVTSTGELFF; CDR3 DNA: TGTGCCAGCAGTTCTCCGGGGGTTACCAGCACCGGGGAGCTGTTTTTT
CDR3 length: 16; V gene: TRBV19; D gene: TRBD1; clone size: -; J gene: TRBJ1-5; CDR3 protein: CASEDYGTGGNQPQHF; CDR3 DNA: TGTGCCAGTGAGGATTACGGGACAGGGGGCAATCAGCCCCAGCATTTT
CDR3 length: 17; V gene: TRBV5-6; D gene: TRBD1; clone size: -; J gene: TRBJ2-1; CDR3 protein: CASSSLRGQGIYNEQFF; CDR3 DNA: TGTGCCAGCAGCTCCCTCCGGGGACAGGGAATCTACAATGAGCAGTTCTTC
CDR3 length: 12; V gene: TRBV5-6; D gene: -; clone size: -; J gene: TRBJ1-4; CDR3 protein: CASRRGKEKLFF; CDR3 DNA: TGTGCCAGCAGACGGGGGAAGGAAAAACTGTTTTTT
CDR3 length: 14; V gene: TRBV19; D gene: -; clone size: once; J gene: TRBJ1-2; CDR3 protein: CASSTQTGYYGYTF; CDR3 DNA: TGTGCCAGTTCCACCCAGACGGGGTACTATGGCTACACCTTC
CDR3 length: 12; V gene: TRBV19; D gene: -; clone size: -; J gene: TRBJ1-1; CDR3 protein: CASGGEFTEAFF; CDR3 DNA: TGTGCCAGCGGGGGGGAGTTCACTGAAGCTTTCTTT
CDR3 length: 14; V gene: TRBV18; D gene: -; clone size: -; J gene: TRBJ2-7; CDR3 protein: CASSPRDPLGEQYF; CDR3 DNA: TGTGCCAGCTCACCGCGGGACCCCCTAGGTGAGCAGTACTTC
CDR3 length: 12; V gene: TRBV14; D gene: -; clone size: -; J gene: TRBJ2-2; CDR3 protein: CASSQTTGELFF; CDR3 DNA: TGTGCCAGCAGCCAGACTACCGGGGAGCTGTTTTTT
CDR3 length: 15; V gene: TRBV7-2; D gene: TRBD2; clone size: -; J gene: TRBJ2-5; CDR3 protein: CASSLEVTSGRGSDF; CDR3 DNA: TGTGCCAGCAGCTTAGAAGTGACTAGCGGGAGGGGTTCGGACTTC
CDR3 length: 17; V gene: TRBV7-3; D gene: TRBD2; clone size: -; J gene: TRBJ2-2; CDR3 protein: CASSLPRLAGGPGELFF; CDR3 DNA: TGTGCCAGCAGCTTACCAAGACTAGCGGGAGGTCCCGGGGAGCTGTTTTTT
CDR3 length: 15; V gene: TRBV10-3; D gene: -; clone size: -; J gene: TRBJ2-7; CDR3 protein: CAISGGNGLSYEQYF; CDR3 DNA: TGTGCCATCAGTGGTGGTAACGGACTCTCCTACGAGCAGTACTTC
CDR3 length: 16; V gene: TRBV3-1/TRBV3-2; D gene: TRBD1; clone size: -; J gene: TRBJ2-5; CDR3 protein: CASSQRGGQGPGTQYF; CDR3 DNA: TGTGCCAGCAGCCAAAGGGGGGGACAGGGACCCGGGACCCAGTACTTC
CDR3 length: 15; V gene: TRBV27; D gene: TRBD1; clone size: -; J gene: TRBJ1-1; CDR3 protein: CASSRQGRVNTEAFF; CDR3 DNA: TGTGCCAGCAGCCGACAGGGCAGGGTGAACACTGAAGCTTTCTTT
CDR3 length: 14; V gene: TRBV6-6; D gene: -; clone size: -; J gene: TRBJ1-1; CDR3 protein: CASSPVGGNTEAFF; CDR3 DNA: TGTGCCAGCAGCCCTGTGGGGGGGAACACTGAAGCTTTCTTT
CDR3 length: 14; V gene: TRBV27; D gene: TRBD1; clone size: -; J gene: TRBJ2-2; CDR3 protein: CASSEQGWTGELFF; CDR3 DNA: TGTGCCAGCAGTGAACAGGGGTGGACCGGGGAGCTGTTTTTT
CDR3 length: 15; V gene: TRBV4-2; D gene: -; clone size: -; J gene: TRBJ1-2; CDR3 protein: CASSRRQGSIDGYTF; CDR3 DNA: TGTGCCAGCAGCCGGCGGCAGGGATCGATTGATGGCTACACCTTC
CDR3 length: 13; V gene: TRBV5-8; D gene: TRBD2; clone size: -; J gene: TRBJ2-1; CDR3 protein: CASSFSLAGPGFF; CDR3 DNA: TGTGCCAGCAGCTTTAGTTTAGCGGGCCCGGGGTTCTTC
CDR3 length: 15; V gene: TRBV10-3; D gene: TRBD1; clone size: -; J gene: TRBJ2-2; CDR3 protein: CAISVGQGNTGELFF; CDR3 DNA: TGTGCCATCAGTGTGGGACAGGGGAACACCGGGGAGCTGTTTTTT
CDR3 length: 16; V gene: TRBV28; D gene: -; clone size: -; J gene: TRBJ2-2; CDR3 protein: CASSPGTGVGTGELFF; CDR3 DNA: TGTGCCAGCAGTCCCGGAACGGGTGTAGGCACCGGGGAGCTGTTTTTT
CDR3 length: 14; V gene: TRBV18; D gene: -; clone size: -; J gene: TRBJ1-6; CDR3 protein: CASSPWAANSPLHF; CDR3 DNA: TGTGCCAGCTCACCATGGGCAGCTAATTCACCCCTCCACTTT
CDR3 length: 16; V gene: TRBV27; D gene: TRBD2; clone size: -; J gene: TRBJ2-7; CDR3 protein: CASSLSLAGRSYEQYF; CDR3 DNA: TGTGCCAGCAGTTTATCACTAGCGGGACGCTCCTACGAGCAGTACTTC
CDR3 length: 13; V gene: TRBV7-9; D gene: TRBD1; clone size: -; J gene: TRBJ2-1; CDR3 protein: CAQQGGSYNEQFF; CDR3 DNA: TGTGCGCAACAGGGGGGTTCCTACAATGAGCAGTTCTTC
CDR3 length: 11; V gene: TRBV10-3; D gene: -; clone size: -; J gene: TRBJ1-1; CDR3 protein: CAIKGVTEAFF; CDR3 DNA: TGTGCCATCAAGGGGGTCACTGAAGCTTTCTTT
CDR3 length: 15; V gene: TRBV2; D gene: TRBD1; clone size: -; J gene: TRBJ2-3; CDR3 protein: CASSGQGLSTDTQYF; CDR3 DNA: TGTGCCAGCAGCGGACAGGGACTTAGCACAGATACGCAGTATTTT
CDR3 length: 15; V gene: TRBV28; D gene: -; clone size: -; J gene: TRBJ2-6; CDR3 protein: CASSLDGVRANVLTF; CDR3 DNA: TGTGCCAGCAGTTTAGACGGGGTTCGGGCCAACGTCCTGACTTTC
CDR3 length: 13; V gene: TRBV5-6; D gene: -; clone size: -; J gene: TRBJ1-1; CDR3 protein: CASSLPGNTEAFF; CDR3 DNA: TGTGCCAGCAGCTTGCCGGGGAACACTGAAGCTTTCTTT
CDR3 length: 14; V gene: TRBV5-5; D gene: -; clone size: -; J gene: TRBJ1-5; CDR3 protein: CASSLLAGYQPQHF; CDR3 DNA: TGTGCCAGCAGCTTGTTGGCAGGGTACCAGCCCCAGCATTTT
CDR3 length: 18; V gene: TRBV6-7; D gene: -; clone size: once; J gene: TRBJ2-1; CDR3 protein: CASSYPTRTKRAYNEQFF; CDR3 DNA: TGTGCCAGCAGTTACCCTACTCGGACTAAGAGGGCCTACAATGAGCAGTTCTTC
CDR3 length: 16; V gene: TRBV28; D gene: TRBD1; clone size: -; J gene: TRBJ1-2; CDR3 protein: CASSHLRDRGLYGYTF; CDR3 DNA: TGTGCCAGCAGCCACCTCCGGGACAGGGGTTTGTATGGCTACACCTTC
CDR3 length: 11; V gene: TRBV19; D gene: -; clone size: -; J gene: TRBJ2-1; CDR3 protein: CASSTTREQFF; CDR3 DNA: TGTGCCAGTAGTACTACTCGCGAGCAGTTCTTC
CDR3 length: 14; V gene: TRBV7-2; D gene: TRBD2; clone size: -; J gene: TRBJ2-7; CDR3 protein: CASSSRTSPREQYF; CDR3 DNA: TGTGCCAGCAGCTCACGGACTAGCCCTCGGGAGCAGTACTTC
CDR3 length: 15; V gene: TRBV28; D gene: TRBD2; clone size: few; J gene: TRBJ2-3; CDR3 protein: CASSRQTSGQDTQYF; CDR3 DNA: TGTGCCAGCAGCCGCCAGACTAGCGGCCAAGATACGCAGTATTTT
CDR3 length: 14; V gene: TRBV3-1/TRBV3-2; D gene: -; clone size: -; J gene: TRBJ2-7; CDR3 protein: CASSQEVTTYEQYF; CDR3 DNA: TGTGCCAGCAGCCAAGAGGTTACTACCTACGAGCAGTACTTC